One sample yielded the 19 T cell receptor beta chains listed below, sequenced in a study of patients and donors after allogeneic stem cell transplantation. TCRdb analysed the RT-PCR reads with MiXCR anew, one entry per CDR3 protein. The sample holds under 200,000 distinct CDR3 sequences; approximately 24% are singletons and the top ten take roughly a quarter. The sequenced material came from blood, either unsorted or a sorted T cell fraction (not recorded which). The receptors here all came from a human donor who was either an allogeneic HSCT recipient or a stem cell or donor lymphocyte infusion donor (not recorded which). It is not recorded whose cells these are; they may come from a transplant donor.

This clonotype was counted a few times. The rearrangement joins TRBV5-1 to TRBJ2-5; 8 bases fit TRBD1. Germline V CDR1 and CDR2: SGHRS, YFSETQ. V shed 4 bases and J 4 bases; nucleotides not matched to a gene: 9. This CDR3 region has 15 residues. CDR3 DNA sequence: TGCGCCAGCAGCCCGGGAAGGACAGGGCCAGAGACCCAGTACTTC. Its protein is CASSPGRTGPETQYF.

The CDR3 nucleotides read TGTGCCAGCAGCTTAGGAGCGGGGGGGAAGTTGGAGCAGTTCTTC. As protein: CASSLGAGGKLEQFF. The chain combines TRBV7-6 with TRBJ2-1; 10 bases fit TRBD2. Germline V gene data show CDR1 as SGHVS and CDR2 as FNYEAQ. The CDR3 loop spans 15 amino acids. With V trimmed by 1 base and J by 10 bases, 7 bases remained unmatched.

V and J are TRBV12-3 or TRBV12-4 and TRBJ1-5, with D maybe TRBD1 (6 bases). The CDR3 length is 15 residues. V was pared by 3 bases and J by 6 bases, with 15 bases between. The CDR3 nucleotides are TGTGCCAGCAGTTTTTCGTGGCAGGGGCTTCAGCCCCAGCATTTT. Protein product: CASSFSWQGLQPQHF.

This clonotype came up a few times. V is TRBV6-6 and J is TRBJ1-1; 8 bases map to TRBD1. This CDR3 has 15 amino acids. With V trimmed by 6 bases and J by 3 bases, 9 bases remained unmatched. Germline CDR1 is MNHNY and CDR2 is SVGAGI (reference sequence). The chain's CDR3 is CASRPPQGAHTEAFF. CDR3 DNA: TGTGCCAGCAGACCCCCCCAGGGGGCCCACACTGAAGCTTTCTTT.

This clonotype came up a few times. The V and J genes are TRBV5-1 and TRBJ1-4; D not certain. V lost 0 bases, J lost 5 bases, and 8 bases lay in between. CDR3 size: 14 residues. Germline V gene sequence: CDR1 SGHRS, CDR2 YFSETQ. The CDR3 nucleotides are TGCGCCAGCAGCTTGGAACCGAGAAATGAAAAACTGTTTTTT. It is translated as CASSLEPRNEKLFF.

V gene TRBV12-3 or TRBV12-4 combines with J gene TRBJ1-6; 8 bases match TRBD1. The V segment lost 7 bases and the J segment 7 bases; nucleotides outside the gene matches: 6. This CDR3 is 14 amino acids long. CDR3 nucleotide sequence: TGTGCCAGCACCAGGACAGGGTGGAATTCACCCCTCCACTTT. It specifies CASTRTGWNSPLHF.

This clonotype was detected only a few times. This rearrangement joins TRBV5-1 to TRBJ2-5; maybe TRBD1 (5 bases). CDR1 SGHRS and CDR2 YFSETQ come from the germline V gene. V was shortened by 0 bases and J by 5 bases, with 11 bases between the two germline ends. The CDR3 extends over 14 amino acids. CDR3 bases: TGCGCCAGCAGCTTGGGGCAGGGCGAGGAGACCCAGTACTTC. Translated, it gives CASSLGQGEETQYF. Supplemented by reference TRBV5-1 and TRBJ2-5, the full variable domain reads KAGVTQTPRYLIKTRGQQVTLSCSPISGHRSVSWYQQTPGQGLQFLFEYFSETQRNKGNFPGRFSGRQFSNSRSEMNVSTLELGDSALYLCASSLGQGEETQYFGPGTRLLVL.

This clonotype has just a few counts. This chain connects TRBV20-1 to TRBJ1-2, with D tentatively TRBD1 (6 bases). CDR1 DFQATT and CDR2 SNEGSKA come from the germline V gene (reference sequence). The CDR3 is made up of 18 amino acids. V dropped 2 bases and J dropped 5 bases, with 27 bases sitting between them. The DNA for the CDR3 is TGCAGTGCTAGATCCCTGGTAGGAGCGACAGGAGATTTATATGGCTACACCTTC. Protein product: CSARSLVGATGDLYGYTF.

Turning to this clonotype: The junction departs from the called germline gene at one end, perhaps through a read error. This chain uses TRBV7-7 with TRBJ2-3; 11 bases fit TRBD2. The CDR3 spans 16 residues. Germline V CDR1 and CDR2: SSHAT, FNYEAQ (reference sequence). The DNA of the CDR3 is TGTGCTAGCAGCCGAGGACTAGCGGGTATTACAGATACGCAGTATTTT. Its translation is CASSRGLAGITDTQYF.

The chain links TRBV5-1 to TRBJ1-2, with 10 bases identical to TRBD1. Unmatched junction bases numbered 11, after V lost 3 bases and J lost 3 bases. CDR1 and CDR2 from the germline V gene are SGHRS and YFSETQ. The CDR3 totals 17 residues. In DNA, the CDR3 is TGCGCCAGCAGCTCGGTTTCGGGACAGGGGTACGACTATGGCTACACCTTC. It is translated as CASSSVSGQGYDYGYTF.

The V gene is TRBV7-9, the J gene TRBJ1-6; 9 bases are shared with TRBD1. Germline CDR1 reads SEHNR; CDR2 reads FQNEAQ (reference sequence). The CDR3 length is 14 residues. V lost 7 bases to trimming and J lost 14 bases; unmatched junction nucleotides: 12. DNA of the CDR3: TGTGCCAGCACTCACCCGGGACAGGGAAAATCCCTCCACTTT. Its protein is CASTHPGQGKSLHF.

The chain combines TRBV20-1 with TRBJ2-6; D is ambiguous. The CDR3 sequence is 14 residues long. V lost 5 bases and J lost 4, with 12 bases in between. Germline lookup yields CDR1 DFQATT and CDR2 SNEGSKA (reference sequence). DNA for the CDR3: TGCAGTGCTCACGGCTTACCCGGGGCCAACGTCCTGACTTTC. Protein: CSAHGLPGANVLTF.

The J gene is TRBJ2-2, the V gene TRBV12-3 or TRBV12-4; 8 bases agree with TRBD1. The CDR3 has 17 residues. V trimming: 3 bases; J trimming: 2 bases; junction bases outside the gene matches: 8. CDR3 protein: CASSFGGQAFNTGELFF. DNA for the CDR3: TGTGCCAGCAGTTTTGGGGGACAGGCCTTCAACACCGGGGAGCTGTTTTTT.

This clonotype was detected a few times. The V gene is TRBV12-3 or TRBV12-4, the J gene TRBJ1-5, with TRBD1 as a possible D gene (5 bases). V was pared by 10 bases and J by 9 bases, with 13 bases between. This CDR3 comprises 11 residues. CDR3 DNA sequence: TGTGCCACCTCGGTTGGGGCGCCCCAGCATTTT. The encoded protein is CATSVGAPQHF.

This clonotype appeared a few times. The gene calls are TRBV5-1 and TRBJ2-5, with D tentatively TRBD1 (5 bases). V lost 1 base to trimming and J lost 0 bases, with 7 bases between them. The CDR3 sequence is 14 residues long. Germline assignment: CDR1 SGHRS and CDR2 YFSETQ. The CDR3 nucleotides read TGCGCCAGCAGCTTGCGCAGGGACCAAGAGACCCAGTACTTC. This gives the protein CASSLRRDQETQYF.

This clonotype came up many times. The chain uses TRBV5-1 and TRBJ1-2; D call uncertain. From germline, CDR1 is SGHRS and CDR2 YFSETQ. Trimming stripped 4 bases from V and 6 bases from J, with 19 bases between. CDR3 length equals 15 residues. The CDR3 region has the DNA TGCGCCAGCAGCCTCGCGCGGGGTCTGGAAAATGGCTACACCTTC. Protein: CASSLARGLENGYTF.

This rearrangement joins TRBV20-1 to TRBJ1-4; D is perhaps TRBD1 (6 bases). The CDR3 sequence is 17 residues long. CDR1 is DFQATT and CDR2 is SNEGSKA in the germline V gene (reference sequence). The V gene lost 3 bases and the J gene lost 7 bases, with 24 bases spanning the gap. CDR3 amino acids: CSASLADRGAVFEKLFF. The CDR3 DNA follows: TGCAGTGCTAGTTTGGCGGATCGGGGGGCCGTCTTTGAAAAACTGTTTTTT.

CDR3 protein: CSARPGLAVDTGELFF. CDR3 sequence (DNA): TGCAGTGCTAGACCTGGACTAGCGGTCGACACCGGGGAGCTGTTTTTT. This chain uses TRBV20-1 with TRBJ2-2; TRBD2 aligns across 10 bases. CDR3 length: 16 residues. V lost 2 bases and J lost 3; bases outside the gene matches: 6. The germline V gene encodes CDR1 DFQATT and CDR2 SNEGSKA (reference sequence).

This clonotype has just a few counts. The chain couples TRBV4-3 to TRBJ1-6; TRBD1 might be the D (6 bases). Germline V gives CDR1 LGHNA, CDR2 YSLEER. Trimming left V 0 bases short and J 5 bases short, with 11 bases between. This CDR3 spans 16 amino acids. As DNA, the CDR3 is TGCGCCAGCAGCCAAGATACAGGGCGGCATAATTCACCCCTCCACTTT. It is translated as CASSQDTGRHNSPLHF.